These T cell receptor beta chains were read from a single sample in a study of post-analysis software for immune sequencing data. In TCRdb, the PCR reads were re-called with MiXCR into one record per CDR3 protein. Here the sample spans a few hundred thousand distinct CDR3 sequences, approximately 42% being singletons. The sample taken for sequencing was blood. Receptor source: a girl aged 2-10 years with multiple sclerosis. CDR3s include the opening cysteine and the closing phenylalanine or tryptophan. A D gene is named only where the DNA matches it firmly. Size is omitted from some rows. Given values are once, few, many or a class for expanded clones.

D gene	J gene	clone size	V gene	CDR3 protein	CDR3 DNA
TRBD1	TRBJ2-7	NA	TRBV3-1	CASSQAGTDEQYF	TGTGCCAGCAGCCAAGCTGGGACAGACGAGCAGTACTTC
NA	TRBJ2-3	NA	TRBV12-3/TRBV12-4	CASSLGGIADMQYF	TGTGCCAGCAGTTTAGGTGGGATCGCAGATATGCAGTATTTT
NA	TRBJ2-5	NA	TRBV5-6	CASSSDFGGRETRYF	TGTGCCAGCAGCTCCGACTTTGGGGGAAGGGAGACCCGGTACTTC
NA	TRBJ1-2	NA	TRBV28	CASSPGGQGRYGYTF	TGTGCCAGCAGTCCCGGAGGACAAGGACGCTATGGCTACACCTTC
NA	TRBJ2-5	NA	TRBV7-9	CASSLVRAPKPQETQYF	TGTGCCAGCAGCTTAGTACGGGCCCCCAAACCCCAAGAGACCCAGTACTTC
NA	TRBJ1-1	NA	TRBV29-1	CSVPGGGGEAFF	TGCAGCGTACCCGGTGGGGGCGGTGAAGCTTTCTTT
NA	TRBJ2-3	NA	TRBV20-1	CSADPADRADTQYF	TGCAGTGCTGACCCGGCAGACCGGGCAGATACGCAGTATTTT
TRBD2	TRBJ2-1	NA	TRBV29-1	CSVKLAGYNEQFF	TGCAGCGTTAAACTAGCGGGGTACAATGAGCAGTTCTTC
TRBD1	TRBJ1-6	NA	TRBV20-1	CSAREGSGTGANSPLHF	TGCAGTGCTAGAGAGGGATCAGGGACAGGGGCTAATTCACCCCTCCACTTT
NA	TRBJ1-1	many	TRBV7-2	CASSGGRNTEAFF	TGTGCCAGCAGCGGGGGACGGAACACTGAAGCTTTCTTT
TRBD1	TRBJ2-5	NA	TRBV20-1	CSPDRAQETQYF	TGCAGTCCCGACAGGGCCCAAGAGACCCAGTACTTC
TRBD1	TRBJ2-7	NA	TRBV20-1	CSAGTLTGASPYEQYF	TGCAGTGCCGGAACCCTGACAGGGGCATCCCCCTACGAGCAGTACTTC
TRBD2	TRBJ2-5	NA	TRBV29-1	CSVPTSGDLYQETQYF	TGCAGCGTTCCGACTAGCGGGGACCTGTACCAAGAGACCCAGTACTTC
NA	TRBJ2-1	few	TRBV7-2	CASSAQGARREGQYNEQFF	TGTGCCAGCAGCGCACAGGGGGCACGGCGGGAGGGCCAATACAATGAGCAGTTCTTC
NA	TRBJ1-4	NA	TRBV28	CASTHVNEKLFF	TGTGCCAGCACACACGTTAATGAAAAACTGTTTTTT
TRBD1	TRBJ1-2	few	TRBV28	CASSPHRQGNYGYTF	TGTGCCAGCAGTCCCCACCGACAGGGGAACTATGGCTACACCTTC
TRBD1	TRBJ1-5	NA	TRBV20-1	CRSFRQGCQPQHF	TGCAGAAGTTTTCGACAGGGGTGCCAGCCCCAGCATTTT
TRBD1	TRBJ1-1	NA	TRBV11-2	CASSLSRAGGRTEAFF	TGTGCCAGCAGCTTATCCCGGGCAGGGGGCCGGACTGAAGCTTTCTTT
TRBD1	TRBJ2-1	few	TRBV20-1	CSAPATQGQAYNEQFF	TGCAGTGCCCCGGCGACCCAGGGACAGGCGTACAATGAGCAGTTCTTC
NA	TRBJ1-2	NA	TRBV20-1	CSARNQFGGQGRSYGYTF	TGCAGTGCTAGAAATCAATTCGGGGGTCAGGGGCGCAGCTATGGCTACACCTTC
NA	TRBJ1-1	NA	TRBV7-2	CASSTSSPEAFF	TGTGCCAGCAGCACAAGTTCGCCTGAAGCTTTCTTT
NA	TRBJ1-2	few	TRBV7-8	CASSFGEDGYTF	TGTGCCAGCAGCTTTGGTGAGGATGGCTACACCTTC
TRBD2	TRBJ2-1	NA	TRBV11-2	CASSHPSGSRSEQFF	TGTGCCAGCAGCCATCCTAGCGGGAGCAGGAGCGAGCAGTTCTTC
NA	TRBJ1-2	NA	TRBV20-1	CSARRSEYYGYTF	TGCAGTGCTAGAAGGTCTGAGTACTATGGCTACACCTTC
NA	TRBJ2-7	NA	TRBV4-2	CASSVRDFFSYEQYF	TGTGCCAGCAGCGTCCGGGACTTCTTCTCCTACGAGCAGTACTTC
NA	TRBJ2-3	many	TRBV4-3	CASSQDWTDTQYF	TGCGCCAGCAGCCAAGATTGGACAGATACGCAGTATTTT
NA	TRBJ2-3	NA	TRBV7-6	CASSLWTTTDTQYF	TGTGCCAGCAGCCTTTGGACTACCACAGATACGCAGTATTTT
TRBD1	TRBJ2-6	NA	TRBV29-1	CSVLTGRSGANVLTF	TGCAGCGTCTTGACAGGGAGATCTGGGGCCAACGTCCTGACTTTC
TRBD1	TRBJ2-3	few	TRBV29-1	CSVDRVSTDTQYF	TGCAGCGTCGACAGGGTTAGCACAGATACGCAGTATTTT
NA	TRBJ1-2	few	TRBV4-2	CASSQVAGPGNYGYTF	TGTGCCAGCAGCCAAGTCGCAGGGCCGGGAAACTATGGCTACACCTTC
NA	TRBJ1-6	NA	TRBV5-1	CASSPTGLQTLHF	TGCGCCAGCAGCCCGACAGGTTTGCAAACCCTCCACTTT
NA	TRBJ1-5	few	TRBV6-2/TRBV6-3	CASSTILTVTNQPQHF	TGTGCCAGCAGCACCATACTGACAGTGACTAATCAGCCCCAGCATTTT
TRBD2	TRBJ2-1	NA	TRBV24-1	CATSDPLGRGQNEQFF	TGTGCCACCAGTGACCCTCTTGGGAGGGGTCAAAATGAGCAGTTCTTC
TRBD2	TRBJ2-1	few	TRBV5-6	CASSGLLAGGPNEQFF	TGTGCCAGCAGCGGCCTGCTAGCGGGAGGGCCGAATGAGCAGTTCTTC
NA	TRBJ1-1	NA	TRBV3-1	CASSGRGGVTEAFF	TGTGCCAGCAGCGGAAGGGGGGGCGTCACTGAGGCTTTCTTT
NA	TRBJ2-5	many	TRBV15	CATSRDRQAGETQYF	TGTGCCACCAGCAGAGATCGCCAGGCTGGGGAGACCCAGTACTTC
NA	TRBJ2-3	once	TRBV5-1	CASSLAPISTDTQYF	TGCGCCAGCAGCTTGGCCCCTATTAGCACAGATACGCAGTATTTT
TRBD1	TRBJ2-1	NA	TRBV6-2/TRBV6-3	CASSSWTGAHNEQFF	TGTGCCAGCAGTTCTTGGACAGGGGCACATAATGAGCAGTTCTTC
NA	TRBJ2-3	NA	TRBV5-6	CASSFRVSRPDTQYF	TGTGCCAGCAGCTTCAGGGTCTCCCGTCCAGATACGCAGTATTTT